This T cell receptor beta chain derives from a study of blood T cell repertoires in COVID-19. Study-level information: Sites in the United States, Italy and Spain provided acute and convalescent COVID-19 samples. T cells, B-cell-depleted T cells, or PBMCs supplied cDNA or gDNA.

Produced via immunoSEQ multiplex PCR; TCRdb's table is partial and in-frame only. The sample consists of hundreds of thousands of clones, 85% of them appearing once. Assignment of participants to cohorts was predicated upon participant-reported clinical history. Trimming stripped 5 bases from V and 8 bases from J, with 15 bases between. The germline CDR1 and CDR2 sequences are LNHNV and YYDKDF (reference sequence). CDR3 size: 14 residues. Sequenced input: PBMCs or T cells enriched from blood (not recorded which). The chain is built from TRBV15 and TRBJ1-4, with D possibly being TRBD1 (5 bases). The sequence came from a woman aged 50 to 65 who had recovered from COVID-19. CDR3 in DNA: TGTGCCACCAGCGGGGGGAGGGAGGAGGAAAAACTGTTTTTT. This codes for CATSGGREEEKLFF.